What follows are 5 T cell receptor beta chains derived from one specimen sequenced in a study of identical twins. TCRdb used MiXCR to reprocess the 5' RACE reads, holding one entry per CDR3 protein. The table shows nearly 650,000 distinct CDR3 sequences, with roughly 7.1% occurring only once. These same records also appear under a second study, on yellow fever vaccine responses in identical twins.

The sequencing sample was made of PBMCs. The origin of the receptors is a woman between 18 and 29 years old in good health.

The CDR3, as DNA: TGTGCCAGCAGTTACCCCGGACCGACCACTGAAGCTTTCTTT. This encodes CASSYPGPTTEAFF. This rearrangement joins TRBV6-5 to TRBJ1-1; D not certain. The CDR3 runs 14 residues. Germline V gene lookup returns CDR1 MNHEY and CDR2 SVGAGI. V was cut by 2 bases and J by 4 bases, with 11 bases left in between.

In this sample, this clonotype turned up a few times. The V call is TRBV7-9, the J call TRBJ2-5; TRBD2 agrees at 11 bases. V gave up 5 bases and J gave up 4 bases; unmatched junction bases: 3. The CDR3 runs to 14 residues. Germline CDR1 and CDR2: SEHNR and FQNEAQ (reference sequence). The CDR3 loop reads CASSPSGRLETQYF. In DNA form, the CDR3 reads TGTGCCAGCAGCCCTAGCGGGAGGCTAGAGACCCAGTACTTC.

This clonotype was seen a handful of times. The chain uses TRBV14 and TRBJ2-1, with a weak D call TRBD2 (5 bases). V lost 2 bases and J 6 bases, leaving 20 bases between the germline ends. This CDR3 has 17 residues. CDR1 is SGHDN and CDR2 is FVKESK in the germline V gene. This CDR3 reads CASSQLEGRTRGNEQFF. In DNA form, the CDR3 reads TGTGCCAGCAGCCAACTCGAGGGCCGAACACGGGGCAATGAGCAGTTCTTC.

In its sample, this clonotype was seen a few times. The chain recombines TRBV7-8 with TRBJ2-1; 9 nucleotides agree with TRBD2. This CDR3 spans 20 amino acids. V shed 6 bases and J 4 bases; nucleotides not matched to a gene: 22. CDR1 is SGHVS and CDR2 is FQNEAQ in the germline V gene. CDR3 protein: CASSPGRLAGHGLWYNEQFF. As DNA, the CDR3 is TGTGCCAGCAGTCCAGGGCGGCTAGCGGGACACGGTTTGTGGTACAATGAGCAGTTCTTC.

The chain employs TRBV29-1 and TRBJ2-2; 10 positions match TRBD1. The CDR3 sequence is 16 residues long. Per the germline V gene, CDR1 is SQVTM and CDR2 is ANQGSEA. V shed 6 bases and J 3 bases; nucleotides not matched to a gene: 10. CDR3 region: CSVPKSGTGDTGELFF. In DNA form, the CDR3 reads TGCAGCGTCCCCAAAAGTGGGACAGGGGACACCGGGGAGCTGTTTTTT.